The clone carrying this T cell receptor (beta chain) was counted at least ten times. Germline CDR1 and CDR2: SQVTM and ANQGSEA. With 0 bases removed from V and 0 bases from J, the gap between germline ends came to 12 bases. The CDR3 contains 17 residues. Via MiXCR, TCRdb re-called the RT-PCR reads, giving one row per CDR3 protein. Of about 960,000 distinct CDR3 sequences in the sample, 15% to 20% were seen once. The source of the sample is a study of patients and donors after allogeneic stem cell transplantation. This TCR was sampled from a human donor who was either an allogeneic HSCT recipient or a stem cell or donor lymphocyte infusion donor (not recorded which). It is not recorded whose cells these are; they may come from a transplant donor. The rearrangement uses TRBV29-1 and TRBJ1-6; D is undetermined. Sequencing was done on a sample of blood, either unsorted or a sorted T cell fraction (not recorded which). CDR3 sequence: CSVEEGARSSYNSPLHF. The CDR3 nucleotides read TGCAGCGTTGAAGAGGGCGCCAGAAGCTCCTATAATTCACCCCTCCACTTT.